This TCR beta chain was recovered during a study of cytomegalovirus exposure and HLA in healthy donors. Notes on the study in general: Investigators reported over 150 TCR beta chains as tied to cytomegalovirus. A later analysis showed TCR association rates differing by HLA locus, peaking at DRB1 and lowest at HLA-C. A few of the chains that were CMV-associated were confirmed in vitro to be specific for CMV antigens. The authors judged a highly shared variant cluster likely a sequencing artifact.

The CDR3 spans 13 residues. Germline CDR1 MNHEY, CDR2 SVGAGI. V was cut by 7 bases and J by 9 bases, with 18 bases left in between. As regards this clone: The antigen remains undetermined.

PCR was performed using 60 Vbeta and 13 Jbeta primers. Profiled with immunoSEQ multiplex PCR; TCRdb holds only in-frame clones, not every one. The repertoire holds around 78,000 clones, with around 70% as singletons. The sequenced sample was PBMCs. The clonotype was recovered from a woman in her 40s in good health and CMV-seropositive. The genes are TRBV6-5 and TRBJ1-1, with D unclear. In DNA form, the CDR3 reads TGTGCCAGCACCTCCCGGGAATTTCGGAAAGCTTTCTTT. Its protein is CASTSREFRKAFF.